This T cell receptor (beta chain) was recovered during a study of shared clonotypes between healthy human individuals (dated by TCRdb to about 2020). Regarding the complete study: A couple of women and three men aged 18 to 49 years were included in the cohort. For each donor, CD4 naive and CD4 memory were each given three plates, CD8 naive was given two plates, and CD8 memory was given one plate. Blood TCR repertoires of several healthy adults were deeply sequenced to estimate repertoire size and the extent of clonotype sharing between individuals. To increase sequencing depth and limit assay-specific biases, TCR repertoire library preparation and sequencing were carried out by different laboratories using diverse techniques. Between about 0.8 and 9.5 billion PBMCs per donor were obtained by leukapheresis.

TCR CDR3 regions were amplified from genomic DNA by multiplex PCR using the deep immunoSEQ assay. Extracted genomic DNA from each cell subset was distributed evenly across all wells of several immunoSEQ 96-well plates, and each plate was treated as a replicate. Each replicate PCR for sorted subsets received about 180 ng genomic DNA, equal to about 30,000 T cell genomes. The purified libraries were quantified using a Qubit 3.0 fluorometer, sized with a Bioanalyzer 2100, and then quantified again using the KAPA Library Quantification kit. Every immunoSEQ 96-well plate was sequenced on a dedicated single-read 150-cycle Illumina NextSeq 550 flow cell. In the source study's methods: The immunoSEQ output contained only junctional sequences without quality scores, so filtering could not match that applied to full-length reads. To assign V/J genes and CDR3, sequences were annotated using PyIR, a Python wrapper for IgBLAST v1.9, with IMGT germline references. Any read was removed if the V/J assignment was weak (E-value above 1e-6), the CDR3 was missing, or the read contained stop codons, out-of-frame junctions, or ambiguous translated residues. A V3J clonotype was defined by an identical inferred V gene, J gene, and CDR3 amino acid sequence. To compute the percentage overlap between repertoires, the number of shared unique clonotypes was divided by the size of the smaller repertoire. Richness of each repertoire was evaluated using RTK rarefaction, the Chao1 estimator, and Recon v2.1 estimates of unobserved clonotypes. Generation probabilities for all TCRbeta clonotypes obtained by the gDNA method from several donors were computed using OLGA. This is the immuneACCESS table as TCRdb keeps it, with only in-frame sequences that have V and J called. A part of the clones is gone; compared with another copy, unresolved V genes explain less than half, and the rest is unexplained. From that table come the V and J calls and clone size; the DNA was used to work out D and trimming. The sample table records about 680,000 clones; around 90% of these occur just once. Approximately 22% of the sample is taken by the ten largest.

Findings and caveats that apply to the study as a whole: Compared with non-shared clonotypes, clonotypes shared by all four sorted-subset donors had higher generation probabilities. Sampling was limited to blood, and TCR repertoires in tissue likely differ from TCR repertoires in blood. Larger estimated clonotype richness was generally found for naive subsets than for memory subsets. Even with the large sequencing depth, rarefaction of the sorted-subset datasets indicated that sequencing was incomplete. Sharing across a few donors was observed for approximately 4.6% of naive CD4, 3% to 3.5% of naive CD8, 2% to 2.5% of memory CD4, and about 0.4% of memory CD8 clonotypes. Pairwise subsampling led to the expectation that sequencing depth would affect the degree of clonotype sharing among donors. The small number of donors limited the genetic and exposure-history diversity represented.

From the cysteine through the phenylalanine, the CDR3 covers 15 amino acids. Solely the CDR3 DNA is kept, with 45 bases framed from the first base. The germline V gene yields SGHVS for CDR1 and FQNEAQ for CDR2. Trimming takes 0 bases from V and 3 bases from J, and the germline ends sit 10 bases apart. This clone was observed once. There is no known antigen for this receptor. One base away there is no much larger clone; base qualities are not given. CD8 naive samples were obtained by positive selection for CCR7 among CD45RO-negative cells, yielding a CD45RA+CCR7+ population from which TemRA cells were excluded. Healthy HIV-negative adults with no recently reported acute infections or vaccinations were included as donors. Every donor was a Caucasian adult living in Nashville, Tennessee, USA. Blood was obtained by leukapheresis, after which PBMCs were separated by Ficoll-Histopaque density gradient centrifugation and cryopreserved in liquid nitrogen vapor phase. Purity and quantity of every magnetically sorted T cell population were checked by analytical flow cytometry. Each sorted fraction had its genomic DNA isolated and then quantified by UV absorbance on a Nanodrop 2000c.

The receptor chain draws on TRBV7-8 and TRBJ2-3; a tentative D call is TRBD1 (5 bases match). The clonotype originates from a man aged 30 to 45 in good health. The source material was naive CD8+ T cells sorted from blood. The sample's cell subset or site label, decoded: CD45RA+CCR7+. The CDR3 protein sequence reads: CASSLARQITDTQYF. The nucleotide sequence reads as follows: TGTGCCAGCAGCTTAGCGCGACAGATTACAGATACGCAGTATTTT.